This entry concerns a single T cell receptor beta chain. This sample is drawn from a study of CD8 T cells in Susac syndrome. CD8+ and CD4+ blood T cells underwent TCR beta sequencing. V dropped 4 bases and J dropped 6; count of bases not matched to a gene: 9. The length of the CDR3 is 16 residues. Germline CDR1 is MGHRA and CDR2 is YSYEKL. It was with random hexamers that about 0.45 to 1 ug RNA was reverse transcribed. MiXCR, run by TCRdb on the immunoSEQ multiplex PCR reads, gives a single entry per CDR3 protein. The top ten clones hold 0.26% of a sample with about 85,000 distinct CDR3 sequences, around 94% of them seen once.

The chain recombines TRBV4-1 with TRBJ2-1, with 10 nucleotides matching TRBD2. Material for sequencing was CD8+ T cells from PBMCs. The TCR sequence derives from a human donor in good health. The CDR3 protein is CASSLLLGTSVNEQFF. CDR3 bases: TGCGCCAGCAGCCTACTGTTAGGGACTAGCGTCAATGAGCAGTTCTTC.